What follows is one T cell receptor beta chain and its context. Its target is not known. This CDR3 region has 15 residues. Trimming removed 0 bases at V and 3 bases at J, with 12 bases between. Germline V gives CDR1 MNHEY, CDR2 SMNVEV (reference sequence). This specimen comes from a study of identical twins. Overall study results and limits: Among beta out-of-frame sequences, excess sharing between twins appeared weaker.

In TCRdb, the 5' RACE reads were re-called with MiXCR into one record per CDR3 protein. The sample lists about 730,000 distinct CDR3 sequences; 21% were seen once. The sample was also reused in another study, on T cells expressing NK-cell markers.

The sequenced sample consisted of PBMCs. The chain links TRBV27 to TRBJ2-7; the D gene is possibly TRBD2 (5 bases). The receptor's source is a woman aged 18 to 35 in good health. CDR3 amino acids: CASSLSGGGGYEQYF. The CDR3 coding sequence is TGTGCCAGCAGTTTATCAGGAGGTGGAGGCTACGAGCAGTACTTC.